The T cell receptor beta chain described here comes from a study of vaccination effects on CD4 cells after COVID-19. Study at large: Post-vaccine sampling took place a median of 72 days after the second dose.

Findings and caveats of the study: From healthy vaccinees, only 1 of 255 vaccine-induced clones also reacted to common cold coronaviruses.

Before any sequencing was done, the ViraFEST assay used viral peptide pools to expand antigen-specific CD4+ T cells. A 10-day culture period preceded the isolation of CD4+ T cells. Everyone in the study got two shots of either the BNT162b2 or mRNA-1273 vaccine. Germline CDR1 and CDR2: SGHTA and FQGNSA. The CDR3 length is 16 residues. With regard to this clone: Its antigen is not identified. One end of the junction is discordant with germline, which a read error may explain.

Data came from immunoSEQ multiplex PCR; TCRdb stores just in-frame clones and leaves some out. The table shows around 30,000 clones, with over 55% occurring only once. The sample consisted of CD4+ T cells from PBMCs cultured with SARS-CoV-2 spike peptides, taken after COVID-19 vaccination. The origin of this receptor is a human donor who received a COVID-19 vaccine. This chain links TRBV7-2 with TRBJ2-7; D unresolved. CDR3 DNA sequence: TGTGCCAGCAGCTCCCTAGGAGTAGCTGATATATACGAGCAGTATTTC. Amino acids: CASSSLGVADIYEQYF.